Below, 23 T cell receptor beta chains from the same sample are listed, as sequenced in a study of T cell responses to AZD1222 COVID-19 vaccine. Some clones are missing from TCRdb's copy, which holds only in-frame ones; the method was immunoSEQ multiplex PCR. This sample has about 120,000 clones, with 85% to 95% found just once. The specimen was peripheral blood, collected 28 days after the second AZD1222 dose. Source of these receptors: an adult who received the AZD1222 COVID-19 vaccine.

V is TRBV14 and J is TRBJ1-2; a weak D match, TRBD1 (5 bases). The germline V gene encodes CDR1 SGHDN and CDR2 FVKESK. The CDR3 runs 13 residues. Trimming removed 4 bases at V and 4 bases at J, with 10 bases between. CDR3 DNA sequence: TGTGCCAGCAGCCCTGGACATCTCTATGGCTACACCTTC. Translation gives CASSPGHLYGYTF. Full variable domain (remainder filled in from reference TRBV14 and TRBJ1-2): EAGVTQFPSHSVIEKGQTVTLRCDPISGHDNLYWYRRVMGKEIKFLLHFVKESKQDESGMPNNRFLAERTGGTYSTLKVQPAELEDSGVYFCASSPGHLYGYTFGSGTRLTVV.

This chain connects TRBV18 to TRBJ2-7, with 9 bases that match TRBD1. The J segment lost 4 bases and the V segment lost 0 bases, leaving 7 bases of the junction unmatched. This CDR3 comprises 16 residues. The germline V gene has CDR1 KGHSH and CDR2 LQKENI. CDR3 in amino acids: CASSPPRGTGFYEQYF. CDR3 DNA: TGTGCCAGCTCACCACCCCGGGGGACAGGGTTTTACGAGCAGTACTTC.

This chain connects TRBV5-1 to TRBJ2-5; 10 nucleotides match TRBD2. CDR1 SGHRS and CDR2 YFSETQ come from the germline V gene. The CDR3 extends over 18 amino acids. The ends lost 0 bases at V and 4 bases at J; junction bases unmatched: 12. The CDR3 spells CASSLARLAGDGGETQYF. The CDR3 DNA sequence: TGCGCCAGCAGCTTGGCTCGTCTAGCGGGAGACGGAGGAGAGACCCAGTACTTC.

This chain connects TRBV28 to TRBJ2-2; 9 nucleotides match TRBD1. Germline CDR1 reads MDHEN; CDR2 reads SYDVKM. The CDR3 length is 17 residues. J gave up 3 bases and V 4 bases, and 9 bases lay outside the gene matches. This chain's CDR3 is CASSSSDRDRDTGELFF. For the CDR3, the DNA is TGTGCCAGCAGTTCGTCCGACAGGGACAGGGACACCGGGGAGCTGTTTTTT.

The rearrangement links TRBV12-3 or TRBV12-4 to TRBJ1-2; D uncertain. This CDR3 comprises 12 residues. V was shortened by 5 bases and J by 5 bases, with 9 bases between the two germline ends. This CDR3 reads CASSPEGYGYTF. CDR3 sequence (DNA): TGTGCCAGCAGTCCAGAGGGTTATGGCTACACCTTC.

The chain links TRBV6-6 to TRBJ1-6; 9 bases are a match to TRBD1. The CDR3 is made up of 14 amino acids. After removal of 7 bases from V and 7 bases from J, the junction contained 5 bases not matched to a gene. Germline V lookup: CDR1 MNHNY, CDR2 SVGAGI (reference sequence). The CDR3 nucleotides read TGTGCCAGCACCTCGGACAGGGGCAATTCACCCCTCCACTTT. Translating it yields CASTSDRGNSPLHF.

The V call is TRBV5-4, the J call TRBJ2-6, with D possibly TRBD2 on 5 matching bases. CDR1 is SGHNT and CDR2 is YYREEE in the germline V gene (reference sequence). CDR3 length equals 16 residues. Trimming shortened V by 0 bases and J by 0 bases, and 7 bases separated the two germline ends. DNA for the CDR3: TGTGCCAGCAGCTTGGAACGGGGCTCTGGGGCCAACGTCCTGACTTTC. Amino acids: CASSLERGSGANVLTF. The full variable domain, rest sourced from reference TRBV5-4 and TRBJ2-6, is ETGVTQSPTHLIKTRGQQVTLRCSSQSGHNTVSWYQQALGQGPQFIFQYYREEENGRGNFPPRFSGLQFPNYSSELNVNALELDDSALYLCASSLERGSGANVLTFGAGSRLTVL.

J is TRBJ2-3 and V is TRBV7-9; D is undetermined. This CDR3 contains 11 residues. V gave up 4 bases and J gave up 6 bases, with 5 bases separating them. CDR1 is SEHNR, CDR2 FQNEAQ, per germline (reference sequence). CDR3 nucleotide sequence: TGTGCCAGCAGCTCGAAGGATACGCAGTATTTT. Amino acid sequence: CASSSKDTQYF.

The chain is built from TRBV4-1 and TRBJ2-7, with 7 bases that match TRBD2. With 0 bases clipped from V and 2 bases from J, the junction kept 13 bases outside the gene matches. Germline V gene lookup returns CDR1 MGHRA and CDR2 YSYEKL. The CDR3 runs 18 residues. This CDR3 reads CASSQDRRLSGKTYEQYF. DNA for the CDR3: TGCGCCAGCAGCCAAGATCGGAGGTTAAGCGGGAAAACCTACGAGCAGTACTTC.

The V gene is TRBV15, the J gene TRBJ1-1; D not certain. The CDR3 runs 13 residues. V lost 0 bases and J 10 bases, leaving 12 bases between the germline ends. Germline loops: CDR1 LNHNV, CDR2 YYDKDF (reference sequence). The CDR3 reads CATSRDLGSVAFF. The CDR3 coding sequence is TGTGCCACCAGCAGAGATCTCGGGTCAGTAGCTTTCTTT.

The V gene is TRBV7-2, the J gene TRBJ1-1, with 7 bases fitting TRBD1. V shed 3 bases and J 0 bases; nucleotides not matched to a gene: 4. Germline V CDR1 and CDR2: SGHTA, FQGNSA. This CDR3 comprises 15 residues. CDR3 protein: CASSLGQTLNTEAFF. Here the CDR3 DNA reads TGTGCCAGCAGCTTGGGACAGACGTTGAACACTGAAGCTTTCTTT.

The V and J genes are TRBV11-2 and TRBJ1-3, with a tentative D call TRBD1 (5 bases). V was cut by 3 bases and J by 2 bases, with 8 bases left in between. The CDR3 spans 14 residues. The germline V gene encodes CDR1 SGHAT and CDR2 FQNNGV. As DNA, the CDR3 is TGTGCCAGCAGCTTGGTAGGGGCTGGAAACACCATATATTTT. Translation: CASSLVGAGNTIYF.

This CDR3 reads CSVGGDRNNYGYTF. The CDR3 DNA follows: TGCAGCGTTGGGGGGGACAGGAATAACTATGGCTACACCTTC. V and J are TRBV29-1 and TRBJ1-2; 8 bases match TRBD1. This CDR3 has 14 amino acids. Germline values: CDR1 SQVTM, CDR2 ANQGSEA. The V segment lost 4 bases and the J segment 1 base; nucleotides outside the gene matches: 5.

This clone appeared once. The chain links TRBV28 to TRBJ2-1; D uncertain. The V gene lost 2 bases and the J gene lost 5 bases, with 7 bases spanning the gap. The CDR3 is 13 residues long. CDR1 and CDR2 (germline): MDHEN, SYDVKM. The CDR3 bases are TGTGCCAGCAGTTTAGGTGGAGACAATGAGCAGTTCTTC. Its translation is CASSLGGDNEQFF.

The CDR3 region is CASSSLKLAGEGDEQFF. CDR3 nucleotide sequence: TGCGCCAGCAGCTCACTAAAACTAGCGGGAGAAGGGGATGAGCAGTTCTTC. The V gene is TRBV5-1, the J gene TRBJ2-1; 11 positions match TRBD2. Per germline, CDR1 SGHRS and CDR2 YFSETQ. J was trimmed by 8 bases and V by 3 bases; bases with no gene match: 13. The CDR3 sequence is 17 residues long.

This clone appeared once. This chain connects TRBV6-1 to TRBJ1-3, with a possible D match to TRBD1 (5 bases). The CDR3 has 16 residues. V dropped 4 bases and J dropped 2 bases, with 15 bases sitting between them. CDR1 and CDR2 (germline): MNHNS, SASEGT. CDR3 amino acids: CASSGSREVAGNTIYF. Here the CDR3 DNA reads TGTGCCAGCAGTGGATCCAGGGAAGTGGCTGGAAACACCATATATTTT.

In DNA form, the CDR3 reads TGTGCCAGTGAGCTTGTGGGGTCCAGTGTTAATGAGCAGTTCTTC. Protein sequence: CASELVGSSVNEQFF. V is TRBV11-2 and J is TRBJ2-1; D gene uncertain. The V gene's germline CDR1 is SGHAT and CDR2 FQNNGV. V was clipped by 9 bases and J by 7 bases, with 22 bases between them. This CDR3 region has 15 residues.

J is TRBJ2-7 and V is TRBV20-1; D gene uncertain. This CDR3 has 11 residues. The germline V gene has CDR1 DFQATT and CDR2 SNEGSKA (reference sequence). V lost 5 bases to trimming and J lost 3 bases, with 8 bases between them. The CDR3 DNA follows: TGCAGTGCTGGCCGGTTCTACGAGCAGTACTTC. Translating gives CSAGRFYEQYF.

This chain joins TRBV5-5 and TRBJ1-1, with unresolved D. This CDR3 comprises 11 residues. Per germline, CDR1 SGHKS and CDR2 YYEKEE (reference sequence). The germline V and J ends were trimmed by 0 bases and 8 bases, with 5 bases remaining between them. CDR3: CASSLVSEAFF. Written as DNA, the CDR3 is TGTGCCAGCAGCTTGGTAAGCGAAGCTTTCTTT. Full variable domain (outside the CDR3, taken from reference TRBV5-5 and TRBJ1-1): DAGVTQSPTHLIKTRGQQVTLRCSPISGHKSVSWYQQVLGQGPQFIFQYYEKEERGRGNFPDRFSARQFPNYSSELNVNALLLGDSALYLCASSLVSEAFFGQGTRLTVV.

The chain employs TRBV11-2 and TRBJ2-1; TRBD2 matches 11 bases. Germline V gene lookup returns CDR1 SGHAT and CDR2 FQNNGV. There are 16 residues in the CDR3. J was trimmed by 1 base and V by 5 bases; bases with no gene match: 4. The DNA of the CDR3 is TGTGCCAGCAGCCCCTGGACTAGCGGGTCCTACAATGAGCAGTTCTTC. It yields the protein CASSPWTSGSYNEQFF.

This sequence joins TRBV6-5 and TRBJ2-5, with D possibly being TRBD1 or TRBD2 (6 bases each). Trimming took 0 bases from V and 6 from J, leaving 11 bases between them. Per the germline V gene, CDR1 is MNHEY and CDR2 is SVGAGI. This CDR3 region has 14 residues. The CDR3 nucleotides are TGTGCCAGCAGTTACTCGGGGGGCCTGAAGACCCAGTACTTC. Its translation: CASSYSGGLKTQYF.

The genes are TRBV2 and TRBJ2-3; D ambiguous. CDR1 is SNHLY, CDR2 FYNNEI, per germline. V shed 4 bases and J shed 1 base, with 3 bases lying between them. The CDR3 sequence is 12 residues long. In DNA form, the CDR3 reads TGTGCCAGCAGTGTCGGCACAGATACGCAGTATTTT. Its protein product is CASSVGTDTQYF.

The chain recombines TRBV18 with TRBJ1-2; D may be TRBD1 (5 bases). Germline CDR1 KGHSH, CDR2 LQKENI. Between the trimmed V and J ends, which lost 5 bases and 0 bases, there was a span of 16 bases. This CDR3 contains 16 residues. The CDR3, as DNA: TGTGCCAGCTCAGATGACGGTGGGACCACTAACTATGGCTACACCTTC. Translating gives CASSDDGGTTNYGYTF.